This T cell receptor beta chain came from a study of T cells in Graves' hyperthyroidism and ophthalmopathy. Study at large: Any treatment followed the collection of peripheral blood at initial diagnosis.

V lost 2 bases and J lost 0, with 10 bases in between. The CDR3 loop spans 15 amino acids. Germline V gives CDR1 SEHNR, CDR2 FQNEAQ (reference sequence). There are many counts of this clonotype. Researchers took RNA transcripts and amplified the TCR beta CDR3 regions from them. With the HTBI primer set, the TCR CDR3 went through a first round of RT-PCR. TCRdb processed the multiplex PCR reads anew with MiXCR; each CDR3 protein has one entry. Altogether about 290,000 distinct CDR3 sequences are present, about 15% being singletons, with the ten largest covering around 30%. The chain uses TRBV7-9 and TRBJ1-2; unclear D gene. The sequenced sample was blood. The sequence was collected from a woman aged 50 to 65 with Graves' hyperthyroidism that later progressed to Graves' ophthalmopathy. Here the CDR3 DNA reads TGTGCCAGCAGCTTATTAAACTGGGCTAACTATGGCTACACCTTC. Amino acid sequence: CASSLLNWANYGYTF.